This is a list of T cell receptor beta chains from one sample in a study of radiotherapy plus CTLA-4 blockade in lung cancer. Clones were read by immunoSEQ multiplex PCR, and TCRdb kept only the in-frame ones, dropping some. The sample comprises 65,000 to 90,000 clones, over 75% of which are singletons, and 35% to 45% rests with the top ten. The specimen was peripheral blood, collected from a patient treated with radiotherapy plus ipilimumab. The receptors were gathered from a human donor with non-small cell lung cancer that progressed on radiotherapy plus ipilimumab. Both conserved end residues are part of each CDR3. The order of the fields is V gene, J gene, D gene, clone size, CDR3 protein, CDR3 DNA. A D gene is named only where the DNA matches it firmly. Rows may omit the clone size; those that give it use once, few, many or a size class.

TRBV28	TRBJ1-5	NA	once	CASRSAPLVRFLQPQHF	TGTGCCAGCAGATCCGCTCCGCTTGTGCGTTTCTTGCAGCCCCAGCATTTT
TRBV30	TRBJ2-5	NA	NA	CAWSGGFLGQETQYF	TGTGCCTGGAGTGGAGGCTTCCTGGGGCAAGAGACCCAGTACTTC
TRBV6-5	TRBJ1-2	NA	NA	CASSYSRIGTGYTF	TGTGCCAGCAGTTACTCAAGGATTGGGACTGGCTACACCTTC
TRBV5-1	TRBJ2-5	NA	NA	CASSMDNGETQYF	TGCGCCAGCAGTATGGACAACGGGGAGACCCAGTACTTC
TRBV11-2	TRBJ2-7	TRBD2	NA	CASSEGLALPYEQYF	TGTGCCAGCAGCGAAGGACTAGCTCTACCCTACGAGCAGTACTTC
TRBV5-4	TRBJ2-7	TRBD2	NA	CASSSTSGSYEQYF	TGTGCCAGCAGCTCTACTAGCGGGAGCTACGAGCAGTACTTC
TRBV2	TRBJ2-2	NA	NA	CASSEGVRTGELFF	TGTGCCAGCAGTGAGGGAGTACGGACCGGGGAGCTGTTTTTT
TRBV9	TRBJ2-2	TRBD2	NA	CASSVVSGRVTGELFF	TGTGCCAGCAGCGTAGTCAGCGGGAGAGTTACCGGGGAGCTGTTTTTT
TRBV7-3	TRBJ2-2	TRBD1	NA	CASSTGGQVFTGELFF	TGTGCCAGCAGCACCGGGGGACAGGTTTTCACCGGGGAGCTGTTTTTT
TRBV7-3	TRBJ1-2	NA	NA	CASSAGEDYGYTF	TGTGCCAGCAGCGCCGGGGAGGACTATGGCTACACCTTC
TRBV7-2	TRBJ2-1	NA	NA	CASSLGQRARIDGEQFF	TGTGCCAGCAGCTTAGGGCAACGGGCTCGCATCGATGGGGAGCAGTTCTTC
TRBV5-4	TRBJ1-1	NA	NA	CASSLEGNTEAFF	TGTGCCAGCAGCTTGGAAGGGAACACTGAAGCTTTCTTT
TRBV6-1	TRBJ1-4	NA	NA	CASSEKWGYSGKLFF	TGTGCCAGCAGTGAAAAGTGGGGGTATTCAGGAAAACTGTTTTTT
TRBV25-1	TRBJ2-5	TRBD2	NA	CASSSPGGGETQYF	TGTGCCAGCAGTTCGCCGGGCGGGGGGGAGACCCAGTACTTC
TRBV28	TRBJ1-3	NA	NA	CASSSGRTPVYF	TGTGCCAGCAGTTCTGGGCGGACCCCCGTATATTTT
TRBV28	TRBJ1-1	TRBD1	NA	CASSLSAGGTAEAFF	TGTGCCAGCAGTTTATCGGCAGGGGGCACGGCTGAAGCTTTCTTT
TRBV6-5	TRBJ2-3	NA	NA	CASTQTGSTDTQYF	TGTGCCAGCACCCAGACAGGAAGCACAGATACGCAGTATTTT
TRBV7-8	TRBJ2-1	NA	NA	CASSPLISFNEQFF	TGTGCCAGCAGCCCCCTGATCAGCTTCAATGAGCAGTTCTTC
TRBV30	TRBJ2-4	NA	NA	CAPMNEGIILKNIQYF	TGTGCCCCCATGAACGAGGGGATCATATTAAAAAACATTCAGTACTTC
TRBV29-1	TRBJ1-5	NA	NA	CSVAGWGNQPQHF	TGCAGCGTTGCCGGGTGGGGCAATCAGCCCCAGCATTTT
TRBV7-2	TRBJ1-1	NA	NA	CASSRDTYTEAFF	TGTGCCAGCAGCAGGGACACCTACACTGAAGCTTTCTTT
TRBV30	TRBJ1-1	NA	NA	CAWICTFRGGVTEAFF	TGTGCCTGGATCTGTACCTTTAGGGGGGGTGTAACTGAAGCTTTCTTT
TRBV5-4	TRBJ2-2	NA	NA	CASSLSMSPGTGELFF	TGTGCCAGCAGCTTGAGCATGTCCCCAGGAACCGGGGAGCTGTTTTTT
TRBV27	TRBJ2-3	TRBD2	NA	CASSLSVLAGGPDTQYF	TGTGCCAGCAGTTTATCCGTTCTAGCGGGAGGGCCAGATACGCAGTATTTT
TRBV11-2	TRBJ1-3	TRBD1	NA	CASSLGQGGGNTIYF	TGTGCCAGCAGCTTGGGACAGGGGGGTGGAAACACCATATATTTT
TRBV27	TRBJ2-3	TRBD2	NA	CASTRVGLAGPTDTQYF	TGTGCCAGCACTCGAGTGGGACTAGCGGGACCCACAGATACGCAGTATTTT
TRBV5-4	TRBJ2-2	NA	NA	CASSPQPTTGELFF	TGTGCCAGCAGCCCCCAACCGACGACCGGGGAGCTGTTTTTT
TRBV7-9	TRBJ1-4	TRBD1	once	CASSLAGQGGEKLFF	TGTGCCAGCAGCTTAGCCGGACAGGGCGGTGAAAAACTGTTTTTT
TRBV6-6	TRBJ2-2	TRBD1	NA	CASSLTGSKTGELFF	TGTGCCAGCAGCCTGACAGGGTCAAAGACCGGGGAGCTGTTTTTT
TRBV27	TRBJ2-7	NA	few	CASGLAPDSSHEQYF	TGTGCCAGCGGTCTCGCTCCAGACAGTTCCCACGAGCAGTACTTC
TRBV2	TRBJ1-5	NA	NA	CASSTGRGGSQPQHF	TGTGCCAGCTCCACAGGGAGGGGAGGGAGCCAGCCCCAGCATTTT
TRBV20-1	TRBJ2-7	NA	NA	CSANTGFEQYF	TGCAGTGCTAATACAGGGTTCGAGCAGTACTTC
TRBV6-4	TRBJ2-2	NA	NA	CASATHSDTGELFF	TGTGCCAGCGCGACCCATTCGGACACCGGGGAGCTGTTTTTT
TRBV30	TRBJ1-1	TRBD1	once	CAWAILRGFYTEAFF	TGTGCCTGGGCCATCCTCAGGGGGTTTTACACTGAAGCTTTCTTT
TRBV5-1	TRBJ1-3	NA	few	CASSLPGNTIYF	TGCGCCAGCAGCTTGCCAGGGAACACCATATATTTT
TRBV4-2	TRBJ1-2	TRBD1	NA	CASSPLTGGGYGYTF	TGTGCCAGCAGCCCCTTGACAGGGGGCGGCTATGGCTACACCTTC
TRBV19	TRBJ1-2	NA	NA	CASSNLIIGQRDNYGYTF	TGTGCCAGTTCCAACCTGATTATCGGACAGAGGGATAACTATGGCTACACCTTC
TRBV5-1	TRBJ1-5	TRBD1	NA	CASSLDSGGSQPQHF	TGCGCCAGCAGCTTGGACTCAGGGGGCTCTCAGCCCCAGCATTTT
TRBV13	TRBJ2-7	NA	NA	CASSVTRNEQYF	TGTGCCAGCAGCGTGACACGGAACGAGCAGTACTTC
TRBV29-1	TRBJ1-1	NA	NA	CSASLEVNTEAFF	TGCAGCGCATCCCTTGAGGTTAACACTGAAGCTTTCTTT
TRBV4-1	TRBJ2-7	NA	NA	CASSQGTSSYEQYF	TGCGCCAGCAGCCAAGGGACGAGCTCCTACGAGCAGTACTTC
TRBV6-1	TRBJ2-7	NA	NA	CASVLAGSLYEQYF	TGTGCCAGCGTCTTGGCGGGGTCCCTCTACGAGCAGTACTTC
TRBV7-2	TRBJ2-2	NA	NA	CASRPRRTPTGELFF	TGTGCCAGCAGACCTCGGCGGACGCCCACCGGGGAGCTGTTTTTT
TRBV6-5	TRBJ2-2	NA	NA	CASRPQGTGELFF	TGTGCCAGCAGACCACAGGGTACCGGGGAGCTGTTTTTT
TRBV28	TRBJ1-3	NA	NA	CASSHRSSGNTIYF	TGTGCCAGCAGCCACAGGTCCTCTGGAAACACCATATATTTT
TRBV6-6	TRBJ2-2	TRBD1	NA	CASTDRGVGTGELFF	TGTGCCAGCACCGACAGGGGGGTCGGCACCGGGGAGCTGTTTTTT
TRBV28	TRBJ2-7	NA	NA	CASSLVLSEQYF	TGTGCCAGCAGTTTGGTTCTATCCGAGCAGTACTTC
TRBV9	TRBJ1-2	NA	NA	CASSVDNNYGYTF	TGTGCCAGCAGCGTAGATAATAACTATGGCTACACCTTC
TRBV6-1	TRBJ1-2	NA	NA	CASSELPRDLAYGYTF	TGTGCCAGCAGTGAACTTCCAAGGGATTTGGCCTATGGCTACACCTTC
TRBV10-2	TRBJ2-1	TRBD2	NA	CASSATSGNYNEQFF	TGCGCCAGCTCCGCCACTAGCGGGAATTACAATGAGCAGTTCTTC
TRBV9	TRBJ2-2	NA	NA	CASSVLASNAGELFF	TGTGCCAGCAGCGTCTTAGCGTCAAACGCCGGGGAGCTGTTTTTT
TRBV21-1	TRBJ1-5	NA	NA	CATKTGVNQPQHF	TGTGCCACTAAGACAGGGGTCAATCAGCCCCAGCATTTT
TRBV9	TRBJ2-3	NA	NA	CASSVTGWGTDTQYF	TGTGCCAGCAGCGTAACAGGGTGGGGCACAGATACGCAGTATTTT